The clone carrying this TCR beta chain has more than one count but fewer than ten. Its antigen is currently unknown. This sample is part of a study of T cell repertoires in cytomegalovirus infection. For the study at large: It was the public TCR beta signatures that indicated both CMV infection and matching HLA type. General observations from the study: The ex vivo response showed dominance by HLA-C-restricted CMV-specific TCR beta clonotypes. Cumulated frequencies of public TCR beta families served to identify carriers of CMV plus the relevant HLA.

Via MiXCR, TCRdb re-called the reads, giving one row per CDR3 protein. The sample records 490,000 or so distinct CDR3 sequences, about 11% being singletons. Sequenced material: PBMCs. The origin of this receptor is a human donor in good health (CMV status not recorded). Some clones in this sample may be carry-over from other donors' samples.

The DNA for the CDR3 is TGCAGTGCTAGCGGGGGACTAGCGGCTACAGAGCAGTTCTTC. Protein: CSASGGLAATEQFF. V gene TRBV20-1 combines with J gene TRBJ2-1; 11 nucleotides match TRBD2. This CDR3 has 14 amino acids. Germline CDR1 DFQATT, CDR2 SNEGSKA (reference sequence). V gave up 3 bases and J gave up 10 bases; unmatched junction bases: 8.